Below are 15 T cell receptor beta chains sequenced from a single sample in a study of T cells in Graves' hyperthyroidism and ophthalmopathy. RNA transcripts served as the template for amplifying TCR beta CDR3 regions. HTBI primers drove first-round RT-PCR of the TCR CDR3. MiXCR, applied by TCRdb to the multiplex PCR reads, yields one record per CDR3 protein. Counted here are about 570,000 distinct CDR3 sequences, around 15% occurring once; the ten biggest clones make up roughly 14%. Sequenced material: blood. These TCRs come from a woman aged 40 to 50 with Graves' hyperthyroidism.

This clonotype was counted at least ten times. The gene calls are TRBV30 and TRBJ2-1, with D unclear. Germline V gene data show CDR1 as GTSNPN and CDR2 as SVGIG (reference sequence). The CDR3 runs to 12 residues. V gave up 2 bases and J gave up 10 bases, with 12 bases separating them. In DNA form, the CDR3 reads TGTGCCTGGAGTAGGCCACCAAAGGAGCAGTTCTTC. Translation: CAWSRPPKEQFF.

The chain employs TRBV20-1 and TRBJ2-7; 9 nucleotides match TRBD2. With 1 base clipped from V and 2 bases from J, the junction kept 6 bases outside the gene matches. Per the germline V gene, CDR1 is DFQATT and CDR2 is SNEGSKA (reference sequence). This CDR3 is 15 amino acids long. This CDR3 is CSARGWERGAYEQYF. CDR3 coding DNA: TGCAGTGCTAGAGGGTGGGAGCGGGGGGCCTACGAGCAGTACTTC.

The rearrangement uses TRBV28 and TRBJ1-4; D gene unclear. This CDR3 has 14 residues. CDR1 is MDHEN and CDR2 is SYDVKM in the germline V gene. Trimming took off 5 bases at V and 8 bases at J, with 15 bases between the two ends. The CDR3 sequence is CASSPGTVVEKLFF. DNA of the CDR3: TGTGCCAGCAGTCCCGGCACCGTGGTGGAAAAACTGTTTTTT.

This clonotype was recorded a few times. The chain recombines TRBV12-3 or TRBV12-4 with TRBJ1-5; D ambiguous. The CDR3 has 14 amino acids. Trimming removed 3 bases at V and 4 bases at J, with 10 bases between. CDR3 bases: TGTGCCAGCAGTTTTGGGCCCGCTAATCAGCCCCAGCATTTT. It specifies CASSFGPANQPQHF.

CDR3 protein: CSARRARGGEQFF. The CDR3 region has the DNA TGCAGTGCTAGGCGCGCGAGGGGCGGTGAGCAGTTCTTC. The chain carries TRBV20-1 and TRBJ2-1, with D perhaps given as TRBD1 or TRBD2 (5 bases each). This CDR3 has 13 residues. The germline gives CDR1 DFQATT, CDR2 SNEGSKA (reference sequence). Trimming removed 3 bases at V and 9 bases at J, with 15 bases between.

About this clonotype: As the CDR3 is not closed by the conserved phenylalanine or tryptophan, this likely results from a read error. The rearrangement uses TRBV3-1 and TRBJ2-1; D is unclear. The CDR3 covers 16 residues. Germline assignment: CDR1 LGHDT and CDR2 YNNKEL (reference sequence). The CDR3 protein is CASSQIGYRPTNEQFL. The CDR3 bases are TGCGCCAGCAGCCAAATCGGATATAGACCTACCAATGAGCAGTTCCTC.

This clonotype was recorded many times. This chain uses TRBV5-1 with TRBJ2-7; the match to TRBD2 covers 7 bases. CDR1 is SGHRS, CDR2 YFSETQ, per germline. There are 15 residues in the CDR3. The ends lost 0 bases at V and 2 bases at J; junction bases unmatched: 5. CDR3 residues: CASSLAAGNTYEQYF. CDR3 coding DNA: TGCGCCAGCAGCTTGGCAGCGGGGAACACCTACGAGCAGTACTTC.

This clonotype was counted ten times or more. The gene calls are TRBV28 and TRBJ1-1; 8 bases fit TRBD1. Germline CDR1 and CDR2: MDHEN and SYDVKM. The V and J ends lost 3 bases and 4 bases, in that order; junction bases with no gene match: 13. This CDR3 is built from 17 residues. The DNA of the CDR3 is TGTGCCAGCAGTTTGGCCGGACAGGGTAAAGGTGGCACTGAAGCTTTCTTT. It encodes CASSLAGQGKGGTEAFF.

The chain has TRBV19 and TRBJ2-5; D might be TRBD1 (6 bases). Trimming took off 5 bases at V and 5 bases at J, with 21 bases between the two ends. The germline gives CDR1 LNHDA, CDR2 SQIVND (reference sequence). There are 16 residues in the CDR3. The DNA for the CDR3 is TGTGCCAGTAGTCAAAGAATTACAGGGCGTCGGGAGACCCAGTACTTC. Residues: CASSQRITGRRETQYF. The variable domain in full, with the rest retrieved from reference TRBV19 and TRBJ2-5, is DGGITQSPKYLFRKEGQNVTLSCEQNLNHDAMYWYRQDPGQGLRLIYYSQIVNDFQKGDIAEGYSVSREKKESFPLTVTSAQKNPTAFYLCASSQRITGRRETQYFGPGTRLLVL.

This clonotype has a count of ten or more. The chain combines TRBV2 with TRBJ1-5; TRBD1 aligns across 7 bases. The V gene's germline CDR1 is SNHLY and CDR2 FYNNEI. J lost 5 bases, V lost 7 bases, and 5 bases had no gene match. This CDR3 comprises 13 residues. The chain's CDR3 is CASKGQGDQPQHF. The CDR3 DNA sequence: TGTGCCAGCAAAGGGCAGGGGGATCAGCCCCAGCATTTT.

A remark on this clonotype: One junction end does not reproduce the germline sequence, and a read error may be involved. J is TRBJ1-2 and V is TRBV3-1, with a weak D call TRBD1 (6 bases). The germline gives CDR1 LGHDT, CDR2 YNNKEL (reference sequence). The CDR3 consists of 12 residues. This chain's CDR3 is CASSLQAGQNSF. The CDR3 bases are TGTGCCAGCAGCCTTCAAGCCGGACAGAATTCCTTC. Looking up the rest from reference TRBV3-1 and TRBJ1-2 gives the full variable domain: DTAVSQTPKYLVTQMGNDKSIKCEQNLGHDTMYWYKQDSKKFLKIMFSYNNKELIINETVPNRFSPKSPDKAHLNLHINSLELGDSAVYFCASSLQAGQNSFGSGTRLTVV.

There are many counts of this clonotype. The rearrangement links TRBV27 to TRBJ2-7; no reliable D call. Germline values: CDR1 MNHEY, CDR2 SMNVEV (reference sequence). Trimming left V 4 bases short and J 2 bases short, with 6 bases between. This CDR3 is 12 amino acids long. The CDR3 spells CASSSPPYEQYF. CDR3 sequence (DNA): TGTGCCAGCAGTTCGCCCCCCTACGAGCAGTACTTC.

CDR3 in amino acids: CASSSVGYNEKLFF. The CDR3 DNA follows: TGTGCCAGCAGTTCGGTGGGGTATAATGAAAAACTGTTTTTT. The rearrangement links TRBV12-3 or TRBV12-4 to TRBJ1-4; D is uncertain. V was trimmed by 4 bases and J by 4 bases, leaving 10 bases between them. The CDR3 spans 14 residues.

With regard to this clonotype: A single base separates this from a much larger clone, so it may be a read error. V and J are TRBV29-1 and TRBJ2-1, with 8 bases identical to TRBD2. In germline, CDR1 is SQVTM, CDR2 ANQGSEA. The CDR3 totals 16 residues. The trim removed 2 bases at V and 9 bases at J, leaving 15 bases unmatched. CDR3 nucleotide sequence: TGCAGCGTTGAACCTCGGAGCGGGAGAACGGCTCTTGAGCAGTTCTTC. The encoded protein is CSVEPRSGRTALEQFF.

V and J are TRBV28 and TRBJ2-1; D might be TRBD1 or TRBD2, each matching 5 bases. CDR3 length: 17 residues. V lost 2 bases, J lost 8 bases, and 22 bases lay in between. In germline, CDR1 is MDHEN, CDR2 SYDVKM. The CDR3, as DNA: TGTGCCAGCAGTTTAAACCCACAACCAGGTGGGGACGATGAGCAGTTCTTC. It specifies CASSLNPQPGGDDEQFF.